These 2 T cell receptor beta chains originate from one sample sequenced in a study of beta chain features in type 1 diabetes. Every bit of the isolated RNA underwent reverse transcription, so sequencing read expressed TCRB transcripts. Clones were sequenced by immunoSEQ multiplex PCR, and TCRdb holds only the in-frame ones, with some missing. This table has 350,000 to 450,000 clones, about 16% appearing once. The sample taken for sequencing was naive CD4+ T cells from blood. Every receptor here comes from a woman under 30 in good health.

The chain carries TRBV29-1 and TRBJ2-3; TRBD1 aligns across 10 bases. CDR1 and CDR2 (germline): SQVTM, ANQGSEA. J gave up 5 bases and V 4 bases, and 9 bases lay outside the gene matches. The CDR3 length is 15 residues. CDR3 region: CSVAVHGTGEDTQYF. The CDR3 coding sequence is TGCAGCGTTGCCGTGCATGGGACAGGGGAAGATACGCAGTATTTT.

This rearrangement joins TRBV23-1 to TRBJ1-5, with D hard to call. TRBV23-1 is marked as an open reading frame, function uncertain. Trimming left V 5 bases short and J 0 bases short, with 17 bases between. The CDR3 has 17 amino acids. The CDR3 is CASSRSSPPYSNQPQHF. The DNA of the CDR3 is TGCGCCAGCAGTAGGAGTTCCCCCCCCTATAGCAATCAGCCCCAGCATTTT.